This T cell receptor beta chain was profiled in a study of Graves' ophthalmopathy and Graves' hyperthyroidism. V was trimmed by 7 bases and J by 3 bases, leaving 7 bases between them. Germline CDR1 SGHRS, CDR2 YFSETQ. The length of the CDR3 is 11 residues. Amplification targeted the TCR beta CDR3 regions, with RNA transcripts as the source material. First-round RT-PCR with HTBI primers preceded a second-round multiplex PCR. A single record per CDR3 protein comes from TCRdb applying MiXCR to the multiplex PCR reads. The sample yields about 400,000 distinct CDR3 sequences, 15% to 20% seen once. Ten or more counts support this clonotype.

Input material: peripheral blood. The chain recombines TRBV5-1 with TRBJ2-5; unclear D gene. The sequence was collected from a woman aged 18-30 years with Graves' ophthalmopathy. DNA of the CDR3: TGCGCCAGCGGCAAGGAAGAGACCCAGTACTTC. As protein: CASGKEETQYF.